This note documents a single TCR beta chain sequence. Its antigen is as yet unknown. TCRdb's copy holds only in-frame clones and misses some; the assay was immunoSEQ multiplex PCR. This sample yields roughly 100,000 clones, of which over 70% are seen a single time; roughly a sixth belongs to the top ten. The CDR3 is 13 residues long. Germline assignment: CDR1 SQVTM and CDR2 ANQGSEA. V was cut by 7 bases and J by 2 bases, with 11 bases left in between. This entry belongs to a study of Ad26.COV2.S vaccination and SARS-CoV-2 variants. Study-level findings and limits: Placebo recipients trailed vaccine recipients in spike-specific TCR breadth. The study found similar non-spike TCR breadth in vaccine and placebo recipients. TCR breadth and depth estimates may have understated total T cell responses.

The sample consisted of peripheral blood, taken after recovery from COVID-19. The TCR sequence derives from a human donor who had recovered from COVID-19. The chain employs TRBV29-1 and TRBJ1-4; D not certain. The CDR3 here is CSAAWITNEKLFF. CDR3 in DNA: TGCAGCGCCGCATGGATCACTAATGAAAAACTGTTTTTT.